This T cell receptor beta chain was sequenced for a study of cytomegalovirus exposure and HLA in healthy donors (dated by TCRdb to 2016 to 2017). Study-level background: In an earlier analysis of roughly 590 of the donors, approximately 260 Gb of sequence data and some 100 million unique TCR beta sequences from about 179 million T cells were reported. To study patterns of TCR occurrence, a later analysis re-analyzed previously published TCR beta repertoires from 666 donors and added high-resolution HLA genotyping. The study profiled the T cell repertoires of 666 subjects by immunosequencing and related them to cytomegalovirus serostatus. An earlier analysis of approximately 580 of the donors used high-throughput TCR beta sequencing to judge whether each TCR beta V gene segment behaved as functional or pseudogenic. Donor age, sex, ethnicity and CMV serostatus were compiled alongside the repertoire data. High-throughput TCR immunosequencing, statistical association of individual TCRs with disease status, and machine learning were combined to predict cytomegalovirus infection status. The study was designed to test whether signatures of past pathogen exposure could be identified by cataloging public T cell receptors. About 5 DR-DQ haplotypes were handled as single units for association and clustering, since linkage in the cohort was strong. Every discovery cohort repertoire had been produced on one sequencing platform. An early release covering roughly 580 HLA-typed donors comprised 250 to 350 gigabases of sequencing data and roughly 86 million unique TCR sequences. Class I and class II HLA loci were covered by the typing at four-digit resolution. A separate validation cohort of about 110 different subjects was used in addition to the roughly 620-subject first cohort. In the later analysis, no new phenotypic data were used to find candidate immune exposures; instead, reliance was placed on TCR beta sequences and their occurrence across donors. Genome-wide SNP genotypes for about 55% of the 666 donors were used in a later genetic analysis, which treated that subset as a discovery cohort. The genetic ancestry cluster associated with self-reported Caucasian donors included roughly 84% of the 398 genotyped donors. The number of donors typed differed by locus, with about 620-630 for A, B, C, DRB1 and DQB1, about 500 for DQA1, 600 to 610 for DPA1, and some 470 for DPB1. Across approximately 400 genotyped donors of the cohort, an average of about 240,000 unique TCR beta nucleotide sequences per donor were sequenced, and 15% to 20% of those sequences were non-productive. Broader findings and caveats from the paper: According to a later analysis, TCR association rates differed among HLA loci, with DRB1 alleles showing the most associated TCRs and HLA-C alleles showing the fewest. Because the 87-base-pair reads could not distinguish some IMGT-functional V segments, including TRBV6-2 and TRBV6-3, those segments were excluded. Specific HLA alleles were associated with 15,000 to 20,000 TCR beta sequences at a false discovery rate of 0.05 in a later analysis. A cluster of highly shared sequence variants was judged likely to represent a technical artifact of the sequencing pipeline. A further reported finding was that TCR beta sequences accurately predicted the HLA-A and HLA-B alleles for most subjects in the first cohort. A few of the identified cytomegalovirus-associated TCR beta chains were confirmed in vitro to be specific for cytomegalovirus antigens. In a later analysis, several top co-occurrence clusters were reported to appear linked to parvovirus B19, influenza, CMV and Epstein-Barr virus. Most TCR sequences were observed very rarely across donors, whereas some public TCRs were present in many individuals. In an earlier analysis of fewer than 750 of the donors, most TCR beta V segments were observed in productive rearrangements about 87% or about 30% of the time, broadly matching IMGT annotations. In a later genetic analysis, fewer N-insertions in productive TCRs were reported among donors in an Asian-associated ancestry cluster than the approximately 710-donor mean. Linkage disequilibrium might explain the correlated functional status among segregating V segments, but an unknown experimental factor could not be excluded. The earlier analysis of a few hundred of the donors excluded roughly 16 rarely observed V segments, including chromosome 9 orphons, because counts were too low. A total of 150 to 200 TCR beta chains were listed by the study as associated with cytomegalovirus. When HLA alleles, especially DR and DQ, strongly co-occurred, attributing TCR associations to individual alleles was difficult. Because HLA typing was unavailable for some donors at each locus, only the typed subset was used in association tests. According to the authors, the approach could potentially be generalized to other disease states and immunological phenotypes. The classifier was reported to diagnose cytomegalovirus status with high specificity and sensitivity in both the original and validation cohorts. This cohort had only TCR beta chains sequenced, and the lack of alpha or paired-chain data limited which features could be detected. A later analysis found that most CMV-associated TCR beta chains appeared HLA-restricted, with HLA associations seemingly driven largely by CMV exposure. In a later genetic analysis, a missense DCLRE1C variant was associated with V-gene and J-gene trimming of TCR beta chains, and the association was replicated in an independent cohort. Roughly uniform sequencing depth across donors was assumed in presence/absence analyses, although this assumption may not hold. In a later analysis, HLA-associated TCR beta chains were found to be more clonally expanded and to have lower generation probabilities than equally common non-associated chains. Immune exposure information for the cohort was limited to CMV serostatus.

From the cysteine up to the phenylalanine, the CDR3 has a length of 15 residues. Only the CDR3 DNA stays, 45 bases, in frame from base 1. CDR1 SGHDN and CDR2 FVKESK were looked up in the germline V gene. V is cut by 1 base and J by 0 bases, and the space between the germline ends is 7 bases. Concerning this clone: It lacks a known antigen. Within one base of it there is no much larger clone, and no base qualities were kept.

Library preparation employed the immunoSEQ multiplex PCR assay. For the multiplex PCR, a mixture combining 60 forward primers for TCR Vbeta segments and 13 reverse primers for TCR Jbeta segments was used. A multiplex PCR assay on genomic DNA amplified the CDR3 region of rearranged TCR beta genes. Amplified TCR beta libraries were sequenced as 87-base-pair reads on the Illumina HiSeq System. As for the original processing: A later analysis tallied roughly 76 million unique TCR beta chains across the roughly 610 repertoires, and about 12 million of those chains were shared by two or more donors. To remove PCR and sequencing errors, raw reads were error-corrected and collapsed into unique sequences using a nearest-neighbor algorithm that merged closely related sequences. CDR3 sequences were aligned to IMGT reference sequences to assign V, D and J gene segments. For a sequence to be retained, a match of at least six nucleotides to both a V gene segment and a J gene segment was required. A rearrangement counted as productive if the CDR3 had no stop codons and remained in frame with V and J, and every other rearrangement counted as non-productive. CDR3 was defined by IMGT convention, running from the second conserved V-encoded cysteine to the conserved J-encoded phenylalanine. The earlier analysis of a few hundred of the donors excluded any sequence lacking an unambiguous match to a single V gene segment. An earlier analysis of 587 of the donors called V segments functional above 56.7% productive rearrangements and segregating when the between-donor standard deviation exceeded 5%. A statistical classification framework was built for diagnosing cytomegalovirus status from the catalog of TCR beta chain sequences. A later analysis assigned V and J genes by comparing TCR nucleotide sequences with IMGT/GENE-DB human TR gene sequences. Using the TCRdist pipeline, a later analysis assigned CDR3 sequences along with most-parsimonious VDJ recombination scenarios. In a later analysis, each TCR beta chain was defined by its CDR3 amino acid sequence together with its V-gene family, and reads lacking a unique V-gene family were excluded. A later analysis removed 450 to 600 highly shared, low-generation-probability nucleotide sequences to deal with suspected cross-contamination and a sequencing artifact. In a later analysis, a clonal expansion index was calculated for each public chain from normalized within-repertoire ranks of inferred template counts. Generation probabilities in a later analysis came from a VDJ recombination model fitted to out-of-frame rearrangements, and those results were checked against IGoR. In a later analysis, TCR-TCR, TCR-HLA and TCR-CMV co-occurrence was scored with hypergeometric tests, and a repertoire-size bias correction was applied to TCR pairs. False discovery rates were estimated in a later analysis by permuting HLA or CMV assignments 20 times. In a later analysis, co-occurring TCRs were grouped using DBSCAN, with TCRdist sequence similarity added in when clustering inside HLA-allele-positive subsets. Repertoires with fewer than 30,000 or more than 120,000 public chains, plus five repertoires with anomalous nucleotide sharing, were excluded from co-occurrence clustering. In its TCRdb copy, this immuneACCESS table keeps in-frame sequences only and misses some clones. Where compared with another copy, unresolved V genes explain less than half of these, and the others have no known cause. Clonal size and the V and J genes are those of that table, whereas D and trimming came from the DNA. The sample contains some 160,000 clones, 70% to 80% of them found a single time. The ten most abundant clones make up approximately 2.1% of the sample.

The cohort consisted of some 670 healthy bone marrow donors. At the time of sampling, every cohort member was nominally healthy, though immune exposures that went unrecorded were likely present. The donor tested CMV seropositive, placing the donor among the approximately 310 seropositive members of the cohort. Each donor provided a peripheral blood sample, and peripheral blood mononuclear cells were used for TCR beta sequencing. The Qiagen DNeasy Blood Extraction Kit was used to extract genomic DNA from the blood cell samples. This chain joins TRBV14 to TRBJ1-3; the D gene identity is not certain. The receptor was derived from a man aged 50 or older in good health and CMV-seropositive. The sample comprised PBMCs. The nucleotide sequence reads as follows: TGTGCCAGCAGCCAAGTGGCAGTCTCTGGAAACACCATATATTTT. Translated, it gives CASSQVAVSGNTIYF.